This TCR beta chain is from a study of blood T cell repertoires in COVID-19. Study details: The analysed material was cDNA or gDNA that came from T cells, B-cell-depleted T cells, or PBMCs.

Per the original data handling: The authors estimated nucleated cell counts from reference gene primer amplification. TCRdb's table, derived via immunoSEQ multiplex PCR, lists solely in-frame clones and lacks some. V and J calls plus clone size are reproduced from that table; the DNA served to infer D and trimming. The table includes 260,000 or so clones, 87% detected once. The study assigned cohorts using participant-reported clinical history. Germline-derived CDR1 and CDR2 are KGHSH and LQKENI. The CDR3 sequence is 15 residues long. Trimming cost V 2 bases and J 0 bases; bases outside gene matches: 0.

Sequencing was performed on PBMCs or T cells enriched from blood (not recorded which). The receptor was derived from a woman younger than 45 with acute COVID-19. V gene TRBV18 combines with J gene TRBJ1-3, with 8 bases matching TRBD1. CDR3 amino acids: CASSPDRGSGNTIYF. As DNA, the CDR3 is TGTGCCAGCTCACCAGACAGGGGCTCTGGAAACACCATATATTTT.